This TCR beta chain was sequenced during a study of blood T cell repertoires in COVID-19. Study context: The United States, Italy and Spain were the sources of the acute and convalescent COVID-19 samples.

Repertoires were generated with immunoSEQ multiplex PCR, while TCRdb's copy carries only in-frame clones and drops some. Of some 60,000 clones in the sample, around 67% were seen once. The CDR3 sequence is 16 residues long. V lost 5 bases to trimming and J lost 5 bases, with 21 bases between them. CDR1 and CDR2 (germline): MGHRA, YSYEKL. This clone was found a few times. Sequencing was performed on peripheral blood. This receptor was taken from a woman aged 45-59 years with active or convalescent COVID-19. The chain joins TRBV4-1 to TRBJ2-5; maybe TRBD2 (6 bases). The CDR3 sequence: CASSARGDSARETQYF. The CDR3 DNA sequence: TGCGCCAGCAGCGCCCGAGGGGACTCGGCTCGGGAGACCCAGTACTTC.